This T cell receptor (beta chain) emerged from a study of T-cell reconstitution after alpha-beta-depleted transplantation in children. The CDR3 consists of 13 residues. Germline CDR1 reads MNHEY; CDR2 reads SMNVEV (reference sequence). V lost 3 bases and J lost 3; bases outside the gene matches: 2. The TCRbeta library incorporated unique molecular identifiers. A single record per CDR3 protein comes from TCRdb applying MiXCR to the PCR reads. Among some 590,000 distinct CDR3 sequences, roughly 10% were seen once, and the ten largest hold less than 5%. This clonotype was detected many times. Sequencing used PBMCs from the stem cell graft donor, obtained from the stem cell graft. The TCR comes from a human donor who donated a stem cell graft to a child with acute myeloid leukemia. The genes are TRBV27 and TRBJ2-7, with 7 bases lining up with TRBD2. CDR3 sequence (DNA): TGTGCCAGCAGTTTGCGGGAGAGCTACGAGCAGTACTTC. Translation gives CASSLRESYEQYF.